The T cell receptor (beta chain) described here comes from a study of T cell repertoires in cytomegalovirus infection. Study summary: The authors used CMV epitopes that were HLA-C-restricted (recently identified) and HLA-B-restricted (well studied). Findings and caveats of the study: The study found HLA-C-restricted CMV-specific TCR beta clonotypes dominating the ex vivo response.

Of note for this clonotype: Its antigen remains unknown.

TCRdb re-called the reads with MiXCR, one entry per CDR3 protein. The profile covers about 740,000 distinct CDR3 sequences, with approximately 33% appearing a single time and 15% to 20% taken by the ten largest. V lost 3 bases and J lost 0; bases outside the gene matches: 4. This CDR3 is 14 amino acids long. Per the germline V gene, CDR1 is DFQATT and CDR2 is SNEGSKA (reference sequence). This chain uses TRBV20-1 with TRBJ2-7; TRBD2 aligns across 8 bases. The TCR originated in a human donor in good health (CMV status not recorded). Some clones in this sample may be carry-over from other donors' samples. This specimen consisted of cultured PBMCs, obtained from culture after CMV antigen stimulation. Here the CDR3 reads CSASRLATSYEQYF. The CDR3 DNA reads TGCAGTGCTAGTAGACTAGCGACCTCCTACGAGCAGTACTTC.